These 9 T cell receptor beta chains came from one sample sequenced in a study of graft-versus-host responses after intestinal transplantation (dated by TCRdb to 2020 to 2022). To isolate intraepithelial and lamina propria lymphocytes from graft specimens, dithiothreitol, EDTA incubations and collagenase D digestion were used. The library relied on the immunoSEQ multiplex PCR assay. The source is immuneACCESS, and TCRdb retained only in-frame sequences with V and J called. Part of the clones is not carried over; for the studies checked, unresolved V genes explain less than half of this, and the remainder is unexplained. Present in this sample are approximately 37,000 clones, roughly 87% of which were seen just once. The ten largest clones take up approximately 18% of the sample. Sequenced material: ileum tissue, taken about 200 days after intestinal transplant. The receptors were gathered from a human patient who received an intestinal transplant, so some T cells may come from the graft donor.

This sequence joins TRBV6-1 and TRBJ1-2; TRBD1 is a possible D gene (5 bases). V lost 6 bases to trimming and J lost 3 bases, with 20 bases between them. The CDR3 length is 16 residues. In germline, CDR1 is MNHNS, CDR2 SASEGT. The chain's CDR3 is CASSEREGFWYYGYTF. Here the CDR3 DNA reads TGTGCCAGCAGCGAACGAGAGGGGTTTTGGTACTATGGCTACACCTTC.

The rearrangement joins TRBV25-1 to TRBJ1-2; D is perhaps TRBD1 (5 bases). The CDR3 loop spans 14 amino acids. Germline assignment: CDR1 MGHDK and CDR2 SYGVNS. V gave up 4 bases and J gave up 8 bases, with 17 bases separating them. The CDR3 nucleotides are TGTGCCAGCAGTGGGTTAGATGGGGCGCGCGGCTACACCTTC. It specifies CASSGLDGARGYTF.

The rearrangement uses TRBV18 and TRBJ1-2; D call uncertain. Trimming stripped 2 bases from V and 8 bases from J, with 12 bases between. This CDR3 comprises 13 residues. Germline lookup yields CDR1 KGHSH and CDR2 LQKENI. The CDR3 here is CASSPDSGEGYTF. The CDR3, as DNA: TGTGCCAGCTCACCAGATTCAGGAGAGGGCTACACCTTC. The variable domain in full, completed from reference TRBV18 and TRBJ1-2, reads NAGVMQNPRHLVRRRGQEARLRCSPMKGHSHVYWYRQLPEEGLKFMVYLQKENIIDESGMPKERFSAEFPKEGPSILRIQQVVRGDSAAYFCASSPDSGEGYTFGSGTRLTVV.

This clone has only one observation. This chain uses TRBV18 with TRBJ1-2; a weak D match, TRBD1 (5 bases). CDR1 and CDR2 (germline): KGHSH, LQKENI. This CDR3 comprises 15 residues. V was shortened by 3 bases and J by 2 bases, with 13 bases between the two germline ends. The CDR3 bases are TGTGCCAGCTCACCGTCACAGGAATCAAACTATGGCTACACCTTC. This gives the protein CASSPSQESNYGYTF.

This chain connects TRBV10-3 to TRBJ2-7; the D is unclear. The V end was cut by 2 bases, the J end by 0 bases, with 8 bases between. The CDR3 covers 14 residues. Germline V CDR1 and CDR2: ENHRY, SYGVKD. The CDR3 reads CAISENHSSYEQYF. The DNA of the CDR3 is TGTGCCATCAGTGAGAACCACAGCTCCTACGAGCAGTACTTC.

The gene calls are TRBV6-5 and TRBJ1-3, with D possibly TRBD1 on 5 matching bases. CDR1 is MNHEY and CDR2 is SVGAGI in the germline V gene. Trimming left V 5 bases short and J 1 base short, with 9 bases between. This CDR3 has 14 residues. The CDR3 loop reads CASSRGTSGNTIYF. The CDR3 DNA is TGTGCCAGCAGTCGAGGGACTTCTGGAAACACCATATATTTT.

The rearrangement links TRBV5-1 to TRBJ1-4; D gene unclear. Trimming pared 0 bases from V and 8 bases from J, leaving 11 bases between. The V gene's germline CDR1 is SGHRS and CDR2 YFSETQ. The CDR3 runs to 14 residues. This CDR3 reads CASSLGAAGEKLFF. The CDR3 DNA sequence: TGCGCCAGCAGCTTGGGGGCAGCGGGGGAAAAACTGTTTTTT.

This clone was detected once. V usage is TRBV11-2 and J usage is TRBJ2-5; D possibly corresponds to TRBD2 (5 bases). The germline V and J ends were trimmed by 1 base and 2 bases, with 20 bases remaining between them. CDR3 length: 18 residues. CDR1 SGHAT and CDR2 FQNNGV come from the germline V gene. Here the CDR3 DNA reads TGTGCCAGCAGCTTAGGCTCTATCGGGTTCGGGGTACAAGAGACCCAGTACTTC. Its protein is CASSLGSIGFGVQETQYF.

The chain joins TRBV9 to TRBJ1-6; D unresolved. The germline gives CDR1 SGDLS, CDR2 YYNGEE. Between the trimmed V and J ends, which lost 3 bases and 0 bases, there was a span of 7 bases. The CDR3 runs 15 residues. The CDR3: CASSARSSYNSPLHF. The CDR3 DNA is TGTGCCAGCAGCGCACGGAGCTCCTATAATTCACCCCTCCACTTT.